One sample yielded the 8 T cell receptor beta chains listed below, sequenced in a study of blood T cell repertoires in COVID-19. Some clones are missing from TCRdb's copy, which holds only in-frame ones; the method was immunoSEQ multiplex PCR. Of 180,000 or so clones listed, almost 85% are singletons. Sequencing used PBMCs or T cells enriched from blood (not recorded which). Receptors were obtained from a man between 45 and 60 years old who had recovered from COVID-19.

CDR3 bases: TGCAGCGCCTTGACAGGGACTGGAGAGCAGTACTTC. This gives the protein CSALTGTGEQYF. The chain recombines TRBV29-1 with TRBJ2-7; TRBD1 might be the D (7 bases). This CDR3 contains 12 residues. Germline V lookup: CDR1 SQVTM, CDR2 ANQGSEA. Deletions cut 7 bases from V and 7 bases from J, with 17 bases between.

This chain uses TRBV24-1 with TRBJ2-1, with 7 nucleotides matching TRBD2. Germline assignment: CDR1 KGHDR and CDR2 SFDVKD. The length of the CDR3 is 13 residues. V lost 5 bases to trimming and J lost 10 bases; unmatched junction nucleotides: 7. CDR3 DNA sequence: TGTGCCACCAGTGGTGCGGGAGTAAAGGAGCAGTTCTTC. It codes for CATSGAGVKEQFF.

This clone occurred once. This chain joins TRBV5-4 and TRBJ2-5, with D tentatively TRBD2 (6 bases). There are 15 residues in the CDR3. In germline, CDR1 is SGHNT, CDR2 YYREEE (reference sequence). The ends were cut back, 4 bases at V and 2 bases at J, with 15 bases in the middle. This CDR3 reads CASSRGSGWQETQYF. The DNA of the CDR3 is TGTGCCAGCAGCCGGGGGAGCGGGTGGCAAGAGACCCAGTACTTC. Drawing the rest from reference TRBV5-4 and TRBJ2-5, the complete variable domain is ETGVTQSPTHLIKTRGQQVTLRCSSQSGHNTVSWYQQALGQGPQFIFQYYREEENGRGNFPPRFSGLQFPNYSSELNVNALELDDSALYLCASSRGSGWQETQYFGPGTRLLVL.

Here the CDR3 DNA reads TGTGCCAGCAACCGGGACAGGAGCTCTGGGGCCAACGTCCTGACTTTC. Encoded protein: CASNRDRSSGANVLTF. This chain connects TRBV19 to TRBJ2-6, with 8 nucleotides matching TRBD1. Germline values: CDR1 LNHDA, CDR2 SQIVND (reference sequence). The CDR3 length is 16 residues. V lost 9 bases to trimming and J lost 0 bases; unmatched junction nucleotides: 7.

The rearrangement links TRBV2 to TRBJ2-3, with 8 bases matching TRBD2. The junction had 6 bases not matched to a gene; V was cut back by 6 bases and J by 1 base. This CDR3 has 15 residues. The V gene's germline CDR1 is SNHLY and CDR2 FYNNEI. This CDR3 is CASRSISGGTDTQYF. Here the CDR3 DNA reads TGTGCCAGCAGATCGATTAGCGGGGGCACAGATACGCAGTATTTT.

The chain uses TRBV19 and TRBJ2-2; D call uncertain. V shed 4 bases and J shed 0 bases, with 9 bases lying between them. Germline CDR1 and CDR2: LNHDA and SQIVND (reference sequence). The CDR3 runs to 15 residues. The DNA for the CDR3 is TGTGCCAGTAGTACGGCGGCCACGAACACCGGGGAGCTGTTTTTT. Translation: CASSTAATNTGELFF.

In this sample, this clone turned up a few times. The V gene is TRBV7-8, the J gene TRBJ1-4; TRBD1 agrees at 9 bases. V gave up 5 bases and J gave up 8 bases; unmatched junction bases: 6. Germline CDR1 reads SGHVS; CDR2 reads FQNEAQ. The CDR3 contains 14 residues. The DNA of the CDR3 is TGTGCCAGCAGCAGAGGACAGGGGAAGGAAAAACTGTTTTTT. This encodes CASSRGQGKEKLFF. The full variable domain, its missing parts supplied by reference TRBV7-8 and TRBJ1-4, is GAGVSQSPRYKVAKRGQDVALRCDPISGHVSLFWYQQALGQGPEFLTYFQNEAQLDKSGLPSDRFFAERPEGSVSTLKIQRTQQEDSAVYLCASSRGQGKEKLFFGSGTQLSVL.

The rearrangement uses TRBV5-4 and TRBJ1-5; D is possibly TRBD1 (5 bases). This CDR3 has 13 amino acids. The V and J ends lost 4 bases and 7 bases respectively, with 12 bases between them. Germline V lookup: CDR1 SGHNT, CDR2 YYREEE (reference sequence). CDR3 DNA sequence: TGTGCCAGCAGCGGGGGGGGGTCACAGCCCCAGCATTTT. Translation: CASSGGGSQPQHF.